These 4 T cell receptor beta chains came from one sample sequenced in a study of chemoradiotherapy in HPV16-positive cancers. Clones were read by immunoSEQ multiplex PCR, and TCRdb kept only the in-frame ones, dropping some. The sample lists under 15,000 clones; around 62% were seen once. Sample acquisition took place from a patient who underwent chemoradiotherapy. These receptors were obtained from a human donor with HPV-associated anogenital cancer.

This clone occurred once. V is TRBV27 and J is TRBJ1-1; D might be TRBD1 (6 bases). This CDR3 is built from 14 residues. Germline CDR1 reads MNHEY; CDR2 reads SMNVEV (reference sequence). The V end was cut by 5 bases, the J end by 7 bases, with 17 bases between. CDR3 nucleotide sequence: TGTGCCAGCAGTCTCCAGTACAGGGAGGGTGAAGCTTTCTTT. Encoded protein: CASSLQYREGEAFF.

This clone was found once. The chain joins TRBV5-4 to TRBJ2-7; 8 nucleotides line up with TRBD2. The CDR3 covers 16 residues. The germline CDR1 and CDR2 sequences are SGHNT and YYREEE (reference sequence). The V gene end was trimmed by 0 bases and the J gene end by 3 bases; junction bases not matched to a gene: 8. The CDR3 here is CASSLGSKAGDYEQYF. CDR3 in DNA: TGTGCCAGCAGCTTGGGCTCGAAAGCGGGGGACTACGAGCAGTACTTC. The whole variable domain, remainder taken from reference TRBV5-4 and TRBJ2-7, is ETGVTQSPTHLIKTRGQQVTLRCSSQSGHNTVSWYQQALGQGPQFIFQYYREEENGRGNFPPRFSGLQFPNYSSELNVNALELDDSALYLCASSLGSKAGDYEQYFGPGTRLTVT.

This clone appeared a few times. The chain has TRBV29-1 and TRBJ2-5; D possibly corresponds to TRBD1 (6 bases). In germline, CDR1 is SQVTM, CDR2 ANQGSEA. Between the trimmed V and J ends, which lost 3 bases and 5 bases, there was a span of 13 bases. This CDR3 is built from 13 residues. DNA for the CDR3: TGCAGCGTTGAGCCTACAGGGTATGAGACCCAGTACTTC. Translation: CSVEPTGYETQYF.

The chain combines TRBV18 with TRBJ2-5; tentative D call: TRBD1 (6 bases). The germline V and J ends were trimmed by 6 bases and 2 bases, with 16 bases remaining between them. The CDR3 runs to 15 residues. The V gene's germline CDR1 is KGHSH and CDR2 LQKENI. CDR3: CASSGQQGAQETQYF. The CDR3 DNA follows: TGTGCCAGCTCGGGTCAACAGGGAGCTCAAGAGACCCAGTACTTC.